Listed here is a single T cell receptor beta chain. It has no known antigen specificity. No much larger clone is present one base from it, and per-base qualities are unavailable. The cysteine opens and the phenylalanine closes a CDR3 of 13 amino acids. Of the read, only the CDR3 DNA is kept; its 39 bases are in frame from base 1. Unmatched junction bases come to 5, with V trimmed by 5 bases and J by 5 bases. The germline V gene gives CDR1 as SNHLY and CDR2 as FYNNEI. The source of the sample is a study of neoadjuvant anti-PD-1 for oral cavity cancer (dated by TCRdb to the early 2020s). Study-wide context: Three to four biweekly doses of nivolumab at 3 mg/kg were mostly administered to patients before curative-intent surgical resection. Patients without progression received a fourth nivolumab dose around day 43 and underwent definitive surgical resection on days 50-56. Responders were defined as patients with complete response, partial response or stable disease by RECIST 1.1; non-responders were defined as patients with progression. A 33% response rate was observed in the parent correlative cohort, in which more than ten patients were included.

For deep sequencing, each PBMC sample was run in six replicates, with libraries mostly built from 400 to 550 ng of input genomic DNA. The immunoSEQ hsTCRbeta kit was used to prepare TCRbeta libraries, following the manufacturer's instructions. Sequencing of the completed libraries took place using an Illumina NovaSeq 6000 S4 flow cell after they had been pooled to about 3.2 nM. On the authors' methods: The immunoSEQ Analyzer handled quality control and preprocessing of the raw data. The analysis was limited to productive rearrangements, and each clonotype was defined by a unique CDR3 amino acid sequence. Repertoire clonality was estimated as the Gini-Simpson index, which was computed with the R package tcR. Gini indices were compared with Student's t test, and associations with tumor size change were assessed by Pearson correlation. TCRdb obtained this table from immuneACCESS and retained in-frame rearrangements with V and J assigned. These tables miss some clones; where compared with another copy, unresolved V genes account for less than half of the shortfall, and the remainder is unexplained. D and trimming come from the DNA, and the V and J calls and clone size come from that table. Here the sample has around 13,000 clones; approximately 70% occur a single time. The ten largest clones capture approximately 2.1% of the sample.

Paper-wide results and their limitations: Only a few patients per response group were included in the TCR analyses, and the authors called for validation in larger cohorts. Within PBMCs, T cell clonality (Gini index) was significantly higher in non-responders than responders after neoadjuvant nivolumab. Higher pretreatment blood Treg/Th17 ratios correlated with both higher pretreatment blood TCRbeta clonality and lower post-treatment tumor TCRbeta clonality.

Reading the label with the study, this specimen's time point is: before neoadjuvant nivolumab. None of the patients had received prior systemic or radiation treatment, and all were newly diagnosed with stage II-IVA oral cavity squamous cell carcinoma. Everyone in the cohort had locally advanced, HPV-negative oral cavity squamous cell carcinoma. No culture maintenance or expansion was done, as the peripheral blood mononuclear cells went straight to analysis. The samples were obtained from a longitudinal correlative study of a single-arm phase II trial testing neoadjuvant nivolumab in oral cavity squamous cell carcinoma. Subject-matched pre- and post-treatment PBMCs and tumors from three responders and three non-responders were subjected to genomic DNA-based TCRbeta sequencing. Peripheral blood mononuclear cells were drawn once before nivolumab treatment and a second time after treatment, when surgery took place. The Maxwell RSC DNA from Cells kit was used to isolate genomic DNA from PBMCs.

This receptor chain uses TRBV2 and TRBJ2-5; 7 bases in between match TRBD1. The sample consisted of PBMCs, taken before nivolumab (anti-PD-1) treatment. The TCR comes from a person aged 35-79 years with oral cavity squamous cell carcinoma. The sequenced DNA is TGTGCCAGCAGTTACAGGGGTGGGGAGACCCAGTACTTC. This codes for CASSYRGGETQYF.